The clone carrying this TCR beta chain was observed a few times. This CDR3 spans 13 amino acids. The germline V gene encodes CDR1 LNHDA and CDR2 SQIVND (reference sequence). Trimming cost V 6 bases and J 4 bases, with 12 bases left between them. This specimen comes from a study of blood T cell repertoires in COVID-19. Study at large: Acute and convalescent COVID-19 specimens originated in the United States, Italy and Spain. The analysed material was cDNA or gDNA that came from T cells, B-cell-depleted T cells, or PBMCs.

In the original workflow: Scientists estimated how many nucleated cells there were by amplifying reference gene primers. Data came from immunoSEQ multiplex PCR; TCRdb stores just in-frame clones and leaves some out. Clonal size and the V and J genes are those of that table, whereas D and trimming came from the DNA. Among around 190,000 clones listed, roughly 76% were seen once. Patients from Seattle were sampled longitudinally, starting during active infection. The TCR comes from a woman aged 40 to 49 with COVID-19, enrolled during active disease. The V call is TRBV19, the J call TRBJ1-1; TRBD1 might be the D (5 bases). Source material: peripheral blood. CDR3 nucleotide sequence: TGTGCCAGTAGCAGGGCTGTGGGCACTGAAGCTTTCTTT. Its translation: CASSRAVGTEAFF. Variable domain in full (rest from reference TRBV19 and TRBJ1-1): DGGITQSPKYLFRKEGQNVTLSCEQNLNHDAMYWYRQDPGQGLRLIYYSQIVNDFQKGDIAEGYSVSREKKESFPLTVTSAQKNPTAFYLCASSRAVGTEAFFGQGTRLTVV.